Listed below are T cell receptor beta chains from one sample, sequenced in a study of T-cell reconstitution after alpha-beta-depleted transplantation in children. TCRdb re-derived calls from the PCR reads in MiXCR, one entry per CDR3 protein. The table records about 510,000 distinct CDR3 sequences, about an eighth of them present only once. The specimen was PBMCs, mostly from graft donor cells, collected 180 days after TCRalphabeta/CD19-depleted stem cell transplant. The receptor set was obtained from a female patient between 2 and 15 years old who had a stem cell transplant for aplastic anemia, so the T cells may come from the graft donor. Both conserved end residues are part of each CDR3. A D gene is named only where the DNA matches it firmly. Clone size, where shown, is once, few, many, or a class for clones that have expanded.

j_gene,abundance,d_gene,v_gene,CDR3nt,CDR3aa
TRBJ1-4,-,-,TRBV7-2,TGTGCCAGCAGCACTCGAAAGAATGAAAAACTGTTTTTT,CASSTRKNEKLFF
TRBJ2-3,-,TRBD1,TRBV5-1,TGCGCCAGCAGCTTTCTTGGACAGGGGACAGATACGCAGTATTTT,CASSFLGQGTDTQYF
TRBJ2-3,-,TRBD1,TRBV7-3,TGTGCCAGCAGCCTAGTTGGACAGGGCGCTAGCACAGATACGCAGTATTTT,CASSLVGQGASTDTQYF
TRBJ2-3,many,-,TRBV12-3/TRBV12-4,TGTGCCAGCAGTTCCCGGGGCAACACAGATACGCAGTATTTT,CASSSRGNTDTQYF
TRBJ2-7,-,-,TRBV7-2,TGTGCCAGCAGCTTTAGTGAGGTAATAGGGGCCTACGAGCAGTACTTC,CASSFSEVIGAYEQYF
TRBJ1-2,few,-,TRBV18,TGTGCCAGCTCACCACCAAACAACAACTATGGCTACACCTTC,CASSPPNNNYGYTF
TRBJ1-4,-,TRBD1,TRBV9,TGTGCCAGCAACCGGGACAGGGGCGAAAAACTGTTTTTT,CASNRDRGEKLFF
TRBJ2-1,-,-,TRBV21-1,TGTGCCAGCAGCAAAGTGTGGGGGATCTCCTACAATGAGCAGTTCTTC,CASSKVWGISYNEQFF
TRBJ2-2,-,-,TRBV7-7,TGTGCCAGCAGCTCCGACTCCACCGCGAACACCGGGGAGCTGTTTTTT,CASSSDSTANTGELFF
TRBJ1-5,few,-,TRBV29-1,TGCAGCGTTGACGGGTATATGCCCCAGCATTTT,CSVDGYMPQHF